These T cell receptor beta chains were read from a single sample in a study of tumor-infiltrating lymphocytes in oesophageal squamous cell carcinoma. Each CDR3 protein gets one entry after TCRdb re-called the PCR reads with MiXCR. In the table there are approximately 11,000 distinct CDR3 sequences, approximately 54% of which are singletons. The specimen was esophageal tumor tissue. Receptors originate from a male donor with esophageal squamous cell carcinoma. Both conserved end residues are part of each CDR3. D genes are given only for firm matches. Only some rows state a clone size, as once, few, many or a class for expanded clones.

v_gene	j_gene	d_gene	len	abundance	CDR3aa	CDR3nt
TRBV6-5	TRBJ2-5	.	15	.	CASSRTGNGQETQYF	TGTGCCAGCAGTCGCACAGGGAACGGCCAAGAGACCCAGTACTTC
TRBV10-2	TRBJ2-3	TRBD2	15	.	CASRRTSGLGDTQYF	TGCGCCAGCAGAAGGACTAGCGGGCTCGGAGATACGCAGTATTTT
TRBV7-4	TRBJ2-5	.	14	.	CASSLRAVQETQYF	TGTGCCAGCAGCTTACGGGCAGTTCAAGAGACCCAGTACTTC
TRBV5-1	TRBJ1-1	TRBD1	16	few	CASSLDGRQGRAEAFF	TGCGCCAGCAGCTTGGATGGCCGACAGGGGAGGGCTGAAGCTTTCTTT
TRBV7-8	TRBJ1-1	.	14	medium-sized	CASSRDRANTEAFF	TGTGCCAGCAGCCGCGACAGAGCGAACACTGAAGCTTTCTTT
TRBV6-1	TRBJ2-2	.	12	few	CASSEGAGELFF	TGTGCCAGCAGTGAAGGGGCCGGGGAGCTGTTTTTT
TRBV7-2	TRBJ2-7	.	13	few	CASSPYRGVEQYF	TGTGCCAGCAGCCCGTACAGAGGAGTCGAGCAGTACTTC
TRBV6-4	TRBJ2-2	.	14	.	CASSDFEDTGELFF	TGTGCCAGCAGTGACTTCGAAGACACCGGGGAGCTGTTTTTT
TRBV6-1	TRBJ2-3	TRBD2	15	medium-sized	CASSEEAGGVDTQYF	TGTGCCAGCAGTGAGGAAGCGGGAGGGGTAGATACGCAGTATTTT
TRBV4-3	TRBJ2-1	TRBD2	15	.	CASSRGLESYNEQFF	TGCGCCAGCAGCCGGGGACTAGAGTCCTACAATGAGCAGTTCTTC
TRBV7-3	TRBJ2-1	.	16	many	CASSLLAGSAYNEQFF	TGTGCCAGCAGCCTTTTAGCCGGGAGTGCCTACAATGAGCAGTTCTTC
TRBV7-3	TRBJ2-3	TRBD1	14	.	CASSLEGAIDTQYF	TGTGCCAGCAGCTTAGAGGGGGCGATAGATACGCAGTATTTT
TRBV5-1	TRBJ2-2	.	14	many	CASSFSGNTGELFF	TGCGCCAGCAGCTTTTCCGGGAACACCGGGGAGCTGTTTTTT
TRBV10-3	TRBJ2-3	.	15	.	CAISESGTEGDTQYF	TGTGCCATCAGTGAGTCTGGGACGGAAGGGGATACGCAGTATTTT
TRBV6-6	TRBJ2-3	TRBD2	16	.	CASSVSSGSRTDTQYF	TGTGCCAGCAGTGTATCTAGCGGGAGTAGGACAGATACGCAGTATTTT
TRBV7-8	TRBJ2-4	TRBD2	17	.	CASSQGGLAGITGELYF	TGTGCCAGCAGCCAAGGGGGGCTAGCGGGGATCACCGGGGAGCTGTACTTC
TRBV7-2	TRBJ2-1	.	15	.	CASSPDSTNYNEQFF	TGTGCCAGCAGCCCAGACTCGACCAACTACAATGAGCAGTTCTTC
TRBV7-3	TRBJ2-3	.	13	.	CASSLGFRDTQYF	TGTGCCAGCAGCTTAGGGTTTCGAGATACGCAGTATTTT
TRBV12-5	TRBJ2-1	.	13	.	CASGLGRFNEQFF	TGTGCTAGTGGTTTGGGGAGATTCAATGAGCAGTTCTTC
TRBV7-2	TRBJ2-5	.	14	many	CASSSDSYNSPLHF	TGTGCCAGCAGCTCGGACAGTTATAATTCACCCCTCCACTTC
TRBV7-2	TRBJ2-7	.	13	.	CASSSRGINEQYF	TGTGCCAGCAGCTCTAGGGGGATAAATGAGCAGTACTTC
TRBV11-3	TRBJ2-3	TRBD1	15	many	CASSLPRTGPDTQYF	TGTGCCAGCAGCTTACCACGGACAGGGCCAGATACGCAGTATTTT